Listed below are T cell receptor beta chains from one sample, sequenced in a study of blood T cells in healthy people across ages. TCRdb itself ran the 5' RACE reads through MiXCR, one entry per CDR3 protein. The sample records around 1.5 million distinct CDR3 sequences, 42% being singletons. The sequenced sample was blood. The receptors shown here come from a woman aged 18-30 years in good health. Each CDR3 is given with its conserved first and last residue. A D gene is named only where the DNA matches it firmly. A row's size may be missing; if present it is once, few, many or a size class.

V,length,size,D,J,CDR3,DNA
TRBV7-6,16,-,TRBD2,TRBJ2-1,CASSLGSGIGTPRQFF,TGTGCCAGCAGCTTGGGGAGCGGGATTGGCACGCCGAGGCAGTTCTTC
TRBV28,16,few,TRBD1,TRBJ2-1,CASRVSTGYPHNEQFF,TGTGCCAGCAGGGTATCGACAGGGTACCCACACAATGAGCAGTTCTTC
TRBV6-1,14,few,-,TRBJ1-2,CASSESGFPYGYTF,TGTGCCAGCAGTGAGAGTGGCTTCCCCTATGGCTACACCTTC
TRBV7-8,17,-,-,TRBJ2-5,CASSSPVNRALQETQYF,TGTGCCAGCAGCTCGCCCGTTAACAGGGCTCTCCAAGAGACCCAGTACTTC
TRBV2,18,-,TRBD2,TRBJ2-1,CASSDGTGLAGGLDEQFF,TGTGCCAGCAGTGATGGGACCGGACTAGCGGGGGGATTAGATGAGCAGTTCTTC
TRBV28,18,-,TRBD2,TRBJ2-4,CASSSLGIAGAAKNIQYF,TGTGCCAGCAGTTCCTTAGGGATAGCGGGGGCGGCCAAAAACATTCAGTACTTC
TRBV20-1,12,-,-,TRBJ2-1,CSARVSGNEQFF,TGCAGTGCTAGAGTATCGGGAAATGAGCAGTTCTTC
TRBV20-1,14,-,-,TRBJ2-2,CSAPDSWNTGELFF,TGCAGTGCTCCCGACAGTTGGAACACCGGGGAGCTGTTTTTT
TRBV13,13,-,-,TRBJ1-6,CASSLGRYGDLHF,TGTGCCAGCAGCCTAGGCCGATATGGTGACCTCCACTTT
TRBV5-1,13,-,-,TRBJ2-7,CASSTAAAYEQYF,TGCGCCAGCAGTACCGCCGCCGCCTACGAGCAGTACTTC
TRBV20-1,18,once,TRBD1,TRBJ2-7,CSASPPTGGAWGSYEQYF,TGCAGTGCTAGCCCCCCGACAGGGGGCGCTTGGGGCTCCTACGAGCAGTACTTC
TRBV4-1,17,-,-,TRBJ2-1,CASSSPPWDRNQETQFF,TGCGCCAGCAGCAGCCCCCCATGGGACCGGAACCAAGAGACCCAGTTCTTC
TRBV6-1,18,-,TRBD2,TRBJ2-4,CASSPGLAEILAKNIQYF,TGTGCCAGCAGTCCCGGACTAGCGGAGATACTAGCCAAAAACATTCAGTACTTC
TRBV12-3/TRBV12-4,12,-,-,TRBJ2-7,CASSSIGAEQYF,TGTGCCAGCAGCTCCATAGGAGCCGAGCAGTACTTC
TRBV5-6,19,-,-,TRBJ2-3,CASSLAGRVLPQFTDTQYF,TGTGCCAGCAGCTTGGCGGGAAGGGTCCTCCCCCAATTCACAGATACGCAGTATTTT
TRBV28,18,-,-,TRBJ2-7,CASSYFGSGSEGTYEQYF,TGTGCCAGCAGTTATTTCGGGAGTGGGTCAGAAGGTACCTACGAGCAGTACTTC